The 28 T cell receptor beta chains below all came from one sample that was sequenced in a study of T cell responses to AZD1222 COVID-19 vaccine. Clones were read by immunoSEQ multiplex PCR, and TCRdb kept only the in-frame ones, dropping some. This repertoire shows roughly 180,000 clones, about 90% found once; its top ten account for approximately 0.5%. The sample was peripheral blood, taken on day 0 of AZD1222 vaccination. The receptor set was obtained from an adult in good health.

This chain uses TRBV2 with TRBJ1-2, with D possibly TRBD1 on 6 matching bases. This CDR3 spans 13 amino acids. Germline V CDR1 and CDR2: SNHLY, FYNNEI. V dropped 5 bases and J dropped 6 bases, with 13 bases sitting between them. The CDR3 spells CASSLSRDNGYTF. The CDR3 coding sequence is TGTGCCAGCAGTCTTAGCCGGGACAATGGCTACACCTTC.

V gene TRBV7-2 combines with J gene TRBJ2-1; 11 nucleotides agree with TRBD2. This CDR3 spans 15 amino acids. V trimming: 1 base; J trimming: 6 bases; junction bases outside the gene matches: 2. Germline V gene data show CDR1 as SGHTA and CDR2 as FQGNSA. This CDR3 reads CASSLDSGRANEQFF. CDR3 DNA sequence: TGTGCCAGCAGCTTAGATAGCGGGAGGGCCAATGAGCAGTTCTTC. The complete variable domain, with remaining parts taken from reference TRBV7-2 and TRBJ2-1, reads GAGVSQSPSNKVTEKGKDVELRCDPISGHTALYWYRQSLGQGLEFLIYFQGNSAPDKSGLPSDRFSAERTGGSVSTLTIQRTQQEDSAVYLCASSLDSGRANEQFFGPGTRLTVL.

The chain has TRBV6-1 and TRBJ1-5; TRBD1 matches 7 bases. Germline V gene lookup returns CDR1 MNHNS and CDR2 SASEGT. CDR3 size: 19 residues. The J segment lost 0 bases and the V segment lost 3 bases, leaving 14 bases of the junction unmatched. DNA of the CDR3: TGTGCCAGCAGTGAGGGGGGGTTAGACAGGGTCAATAGCAATCAGCCCCAGCATTTT. Its protein is CASSEGGLDRVNSNQPQHF.

V is TRBV5-4 and J is TRBJ2-7, with a possible D match to TRBD1 (6 bases). CDR1 is SGHNT and CDR2 is YYREEE in the germline V gene (reference sequence). The germline V and J ends were trimmed by 0 bases and 2 bases, with 12 bases remaining between them. This CDR3 spans 15 amino acids. In DNA form, the CDR3 reads TGTGCCAGCAGCTTGGAGGTGGGGGCCGCCTACGAGCAGTACTTC. It is translated as CASSLEVGAAYEQYF.

The rearrangement links TRBV12-3 or TRBV12-4 to TRBJ2-7; no firm D call. Trimming took 1 base from V and 3 from J, leaving 7 bases between them. This CDR3 region has 13 residues. This chain's CDR3 is CASSLGQSYEQYF. As DNA, the CDR3 is TGTGCCAGCAGTTTAGGGCAGAGCTACGAGCAGTACTTC.

CDR3 region: CASSPEQVSYNSPLHF. The DNA of the CDR3 is TGTGCCAGCTCACCAGAGCAGGTCTCCTATAATTCACCCCTCCACTTT. The chain combines TRBV18 with TRBJ1-6; D gene uncertain. Germline V gene sequence: CDR1 KGHSH, CDR2 LQKENI. Trimming cost V 2 bases and J 0 bases, with 8 bases left between them. This CDR3 is 16 amino acids long.

This clone was counted a few times. J is TRBJ2-1 and V is TRBV1; TRBD2 was called by the table and not checked on the DNA. TRBV1 is designated a pseudogene. CDR3 length equals 18 residues. The CDR3 sequence: CTSSQGPRLAGASIQQFF. In DNA, the CDR3 is TGCACCAGCAGCCAAGGCCCACGACTAGCGGGGGCCTCCATACAGCAGTTCTTC.

J is TRBJ1-4 and V is TRBV7-2, with D hard to call. CDR3 size: 12 residues. Germline-derived CDR1 and CDR2 are SGHTA and FQGNSA. Trimming stripped 6 bases from V and 8 bases from J, with 10 bases between. DNA for the CDR3: TGTGCCAGCAGAGGGTATAACGAAAAACTGTTTTTT. Protein product: CASRGYNEKLFF.

The chain joins TRBV3-1 (or the pseudogene TRBV3-2) to TRBJ1-1; D gene ambiguous. CDR3 size: 16 residues. Per germline, CDR1 LGHDT and CDR2 YNNKEL (reference sequence). V was trimmed by 1 base and J by 7 bases, leaving 19 bases between them. The CDR3 loop reads CASSQVDLRVPHEAFF. The CDR3 DNA is TGTGCCAGCAGCCAAGTTGATTTAAGGGTACCCCATGAAGCTTTCTTT.

The V gene is TRBV7-9, the J gene TRBJ2-1, with 7 nucleotides matching TRBD1. From germline, CDR1 is SEHNR and CDR2 FQNEAQ (reference sequence). Germline trimming cut 3 bases from V and 2 bases from J; bases unmatched to any gene: 4. This CDR3 region has 15 residues. CDR3 amino acids: CASSFVRGPYNEQFF. CDR3 DNA: TGTGCCAGCAGCTTTGTGAGGGGGCCCTACAATGAGCAGTTCTTC. Full variable domain (missing parts from reference TRBV7-9 and TRBJ2-1): DTGVSQNPRHKITKRGQNVTFRCDPISEHNRLYWYRQTLGQGPEFLTYFQNEAQLEKSRLLSDRFSAERPKGSFSTLEIQRTEQGDSAMYLCASSFVRGPYNEQFFGPGTRLTVL.

In this sample, this clone turned up once. The chain is built from TRBV6-5 and TRBJ2-4; D may be TRBD1 (6 bases). The V and J ends lost 6 bases and 0 bases respectively, with 12 bases between them. Germline V CDR1 and CDR2: MNHEY, SVGAGI. The CDR3 is 15 amino acids. This CDR3 is CASRATGLAKNIQYF. The CDR3 DNA follows: TGTGCCAGCAGAGCGACAGGTTTAGCCAAAAACATTCAGTACTTC.

The chain has TRBV30 and TRBJ1-3, with 10 bases fitting TRBD1. Germline CDR1 GTSNPN, CDR2 SVGIG (reference sequence). V lost 3 bases to trimming and J lost 16 bases; unmatched junction nucleotides: 6. This CDR3 is 11 amino acids long. The CDR3 is CAWRSGQGRYF. DNA for the CDR3: TGTGCCTGGAGATCGGGACAGGGGCGGTATTTT.

V usage is TRBV28 and J usage is TRBJ1-1; D unresolved. The CDR3 spans 11 residues. Germline CDR1 reads MDHEN; CDR2 reads SYDVKM. Trimming stripped 6 bases from V and 2 bases from J, with 4 bases between. The CDR3 nucleotides read TGTGCCAGCAGCCATAACACTGAAGCTTTCTTT. Amino acids: CASSHNTEAFF.

This chain connects TRBV25-1 to TRBJ1-4, with TRBD1 matching over 7 bases. The V gene's germline CDR1 is MGHDK and CDR2 SYGVNS. The V segment lost 0 bases and the J segment 2 bases; nucleotides outside the gene matches: 3. The CDR3 runs 16 residues. CDR3 nucleotides: TGTGCCAGCAGTGAATACACAGGGGTCACTAATGAAAAACTGTTTTTT. Translating it yields CASSEYTGVTNEKLFF.

The chain carries TRBV27 and TRBJ1-4, with D uncertain. CDR1 and CDR2 from the germline V gene are MNHEY and SMNVEV (reference sequence). The length of the CDR3 is 15 residues. Trimming left V 7 bases short and J 0 bases short, with 12 bases between. The CDR3, as DNA: TGTGCCAGCACATCCTACAGTGCAACTAATGAAAAACTGTTTTTT. Translated: CASTSYSATNEKLFF.

This sequence joins TRBV5-1 and TRBJ2-3; a possible D gene is TRBD2 (5 bases). Germline V gives CDR1 SGHRS, CDR2 YFSETQ. V was pared by 5 bases and J by 5 bases, with 12 bases between. The CDR3 spans 13 residues. The chain's CDR3 is CASRSGRGDTQYF. CDR3 nucleotides: TGCGCCAGCAGATCTGGCCGGGGAGATACGCAGTATTTT.

The rearrangement links TRBV2 to TRBJ1-5, with TRBD1 identical over 9 bases. The J segment lost 9 bases and the V segment lost 5 bases, leaving 11 bases of the junction unmatched. CDR3 length equals 15 residues. The V gene's germline CDR1 is SNHLY and CDR2 FYNNEI. CDR3 nucleotides: TGTGCCAGCAGTCCCGGGACAGGGCCCGAGCGGCCCCAGCATTTT. Translated, it gives CASSPGTGPERPQHF.

V and J are TRBV30 and TRBJ2-1, with TRBD1 as a possible D gene (7 bases). The CDR3 length is 11 residues. V was clipped by 8 bases and J by 13 bases, with 18 bases between them. CDR1 is GTSNPN and CDR2 is SVGIG in the germline V gene (reference sequence). This CDR3 is CARRQGGPQFF. For the CDR3, the DNA is TGTGCCAGGCGACAGGGAGGACCTCAGTTCTTC.

The gene calls are TRBV13 and TRBJ2-7; D unclear. This CDR3 spans 13 amino acids. V lost 5 bases to trimming and J lost 5 bases, with 13 bases between them. CDR1 and CDR2 from the germline V gene are PRHDT and FYEKMQ (reference sequence). This CDR3 reads CASSPHAQDEQYF. As DNA, the CDR3 is TGTGCCAGCAGCCCCCATGCGCAAGACGAGCAGTACTTC.

This chain connects TRBV5-1 to TRBJ2-2; 9 nucleotides align to TRBD2. This CDR3 spans 23 amino acids. Losses at the gene ends were 5 bases for V and 1 base for J; bases not matched to a gene: 27. Germline-derived CDR1 and CDR2 are SGHRS and YFSETQ. CDR3 in amino acids: CASSRLPSSTGLASPENTGELFF. CDR3 in DNA: TGCGCCAGCAGTCGCCTTCCCTCCTCTACGGGACTAGCATCACCCGAGAACACCGGGGAGCTGTTTTTT.

This clone occurred a few times. V and J are TRBV10-1 and TRBJ1-5; D is ambiguous. The CDR3 length is 13 residues. V was trimmed by 0 bases and J by 5 bases, leaving 5 bases between them. Germline lookup yields CDR1 WNHNN and CDR2 SYGVQD (reference sequence). The CDR3 DNA reads as TGCGCCAGCAGTGAGTCGTTGTATCAGCCCCAGCATTTT. Encoded protein: CASSESLYQPQHF.

The chain joins TRBV7-8 to TRBJ2-7; no clear D. Germline lookup yields CDR1 SGHVS and CDR2 FQNEAQ. The CDR3 length is 13 residues. Trimming removed 2 bases at V and 5 bases at J, with 10 bases between. The CDR3 reads CASSLLGLNEQYF. The CDR3 DNA sequence: TGTGCCAGCAGCTTATTGGGTTTAAACGAGCAGTACTTC.

This clone was observed once. The chain links TRBV12-2 to TRBJ2-3; TRBD2 is taken as the D call from the table, unchecked against the DNA. TRBV12-2 is labeled a pseudogene. This CDR3 comprises 16 residues. The CDR3 here is CASRLSGTSGSRAQYF. In nucleotides, the CDR3 is TGTGCAAGTCGCTTGTCCGGGACTAGCGGGAGTAGGGCGCAGTATTTT.

This chain joins TRBV19 and TRBJ2-2; 7 positions match TRBD1. In germline, CDR1 is LNHDA, CDR2 SQIVND (reference sequence). After removal of 0 bases from V and 0 bases from J, the junction contained 1 base not matched to a gene. The CDR3 has 16 residues. CDR3 nucleotides: TGTGCCAGTAGTATAGACACAGGGGCGAACACCGGGGAGCTGTTTTTT. Amino acids: CASSIDTGANTGELFF.

The chain combines TRBV3-1 (or the pseudogene TRBV3-2) with TRBJ2-7, with D possibly being TRBD1 (6 bases). CDR3 size: 15 residues. Trimming took off 2 bases at V and 4 bases at J, with 15 bases between the two ends. Germline-derived CDR1 and CDR2 are LGHDT and YNNKEL (reference sequence). This chain's CDR3 is CASSQRWGTPYEQYF. In DNA form, the CDR3 reads TGTGCCAGCAGCCAACGTTGGGGGACACCTTACGAGCAGTACTTC.

This sequence joins TRBV7-6 and TRBJ1-1, with D possibly being TRBD1 (6 bases). Per the germline V gene, CDR1 is SGHVS and CDR2 is FNYEAQ. This CDR3 comprises 15 residues. V was trimmed by 5 bases and J by 1 base, leaving 14 bases between them. CDR3 amino acids: CASSPNRVENTEAFF. Here the CDR3 DNA reads TGTGCCAGCAGCCCAAACAGGGTGGAGAACACTGAAGCTTTCTTT.

The chain recombines TRBV19 with TRBJ2-2, with D tentatively TRBD1 or TRBD2 (5 bases each). V was clipped by 5 bases and J by 4 bases, with 11 bases between them. This CDR3 has 14 residues. Germline loops: CDR1 LNHDA, CDR2 SQIVND (reference sequence). The CDR3 bases are TGTGCCAGTAGTGGGGGTTTTTTCACCGGGGAGCTGTTTTTT. Amino acid sequence: CASSGGFFTGELFF.

The V and J genes are TRBV7-8 and TRBJ2-5; D is possibly TRBD1 (5 bases). V lost 6 bases and J lost 5, with 10 bases in between. Germline CDR1 reads SGHVS; CDR2 reads FQNEAQ. The CDR3 totals 12 residues. CDR3 sequence (DNA): TGTGCCAGCAGTCAGGGATCGGAGACCCAGTACTTC. Translated: CASSQGSETQYF.